A selection of T cell receptor beta chains follows, all from one sample in a study of graft-versus-host responses after intestinal transplantation. Their antigen targets remain unknown. Assay: immunoSEQ multiplex PCR; the TCRdb copy retains only in-frame clones and omits some. The profile shows about 100,000 clones, roughly 87% of them singletons. The specimen was unstimulated CD4+ T cells sorted from spleen or lymph node cells, collected before transplant. These TCRs come from a human donor who was the organ donor for an intestinal transplant. The CDR3 runs from the conserved cysteine through the conserved F or W. The D gene is left open where the match is weak. Only part of the rows carry a size: once, few, many, or a class if the clone is expanded.

V	D	J	size	DNA	CDR3
TRBV9	TRBD1	TRBJ2-7	NA	TGTGCCAGCAGCGCAGCCGGGACAGGGAACGAGCAGTACTTC	CASSAAGTGNEQYF
TRBV7-9	NA	TRBJ1-2	NA	TGTGCCAGCAGCCGGGAGGGGGGGGACGGCTACACCTTC	CASSREGGDGYTF
TRBV11-3	TRBD1	TRBJ1-2	NA	TGTGCCAGCAGCTTCTCCTCAGGGGGCTATAACTATGGCTACACCTTC	CASSFSSGGYNYGYTF
TRBV7-3	NA	TRBJ2-7	NA	TGTGCCAGCAGCTTAGATCGGAGGCGCGAGCAGTACTTC	CASSLDRRREQYF
TRBV4-2	NA	TRBJ1-5	NA	TGTGCCAGCAGCCAAGTTGGTGCGGGGAGAACTCAGCCCCAGCATTTT	CASSQVGAGRTQPQHF
TRBV6-5	NA	TRBJ2-2	NA	TGTGCCAGCACCTACGTCCCGCAGGGGACCGGGGAGCTGTTTTTT	CASTYVPQGTGELFF
TRBV28	NA	TRBJ1-3	NA	TGTGCCAGCACTCCTAATTCGGGGGTCGGAAACACCATATATTTT	CASTPNSGVGNTIYF
TRBV28	NA	TRBJ1-2	NA	TGTGCCAGCAGTCTCACCCAGGCGTATGGCTACACCTTC	CASSLTQAYGYTF
TRBV5-1	NA	TRBJ2-3	once	TGCGCCAGCAGCTTGCGGGGACCGGGCACAGATACGCAGTATTTT	CASSLRGPGTDTQYF
TRBV4-1	NA	TRBJ2-3	NA	TGCGCCAGCAGCCAAGAGCCGAGCCCCAATACGCAGTATTTT	CASSQEPSPNTQYF
TRBV6-5	TRBD2	TRBJ2-5	NA	TGTGCCAGCAGTTACGGGGGACTAGCGGGTCGTGAGACCCAGTACTTC	CASSYGGLAGRETQYF
TRBV10-3	TRBD2	TRBJ2-3	NA	TGTGCCATCAGTGGTAGCGGGGGGGGAACAGATACGCAGTATTTT	CAISGSGGGTDTQYF
TRBV6-5	NA	TRBJ1-5	NA	TGTGCCAGCAGCCAGAGACAGGGCAATCAGCCCCAGCATTTT	CASSQRQGNQPQHF
TRBV7-9	TRBD1	TRBJ2-2	NA	TGTGCCAGCAGCTCCAGGGGGCTAGATTTCGCGGTAGCCGGGGAGCTGTTTTTT	CASSSRGLDFAVAGELFF
TRBV20-1	NA	TRBJ1-1	NA	TGCAGTGCTAGGGAGTCCACTGAAGCTTTCTTT	CSARESTEAFF
TRBV7-9	TRBD1	TRBJ2-7	NA	TGTGCCAGCAGTTCGAGGGGACAGGGGTACGAGCAGTACTTC	CASSSRGQGYEQYF
TRBV10-3	NA	TRBJ1-2	NA	TGTGCCATCGCTGAAATCCTCTATGGCTACACCTTC	CAIAEILYGYTF
TRBV15	NA	TRBJ2-2	NA	TGTGCCACCAGCACTCGACAGCCGAACACCGGGGAGCTGTTTTTT	CATSTRQPNTGELFF
TRBV5-4	NA	TRBJ1-3	NA	TGTGCCAGCAGCTTAGACAGCAACTCTGGAAACACCATATATTTT	CASSLDSNSGNTIYF
TRBV30	NA	TRBJ2-5	NA	TGTGCCTGGAATTCTGTGGGGGAGACCCAGTACTTC	CAWNSVGETQYF
TRBV7-9	NA	TRBJ2-7	NA	TGTGCCAGCAGCTTAGTACCCGGGGGGCCCAAGAAGCCCTACGAGCAGTACTTC	CASSLVPGGPKKPYEQYF
TRBV30	TRBD1	TRBJ2-7	NA	TGTGCCTGGAGTGAACACAGGGGGCCGATCTCCTACGAGCAGTACTTC	CAWSEHRGPISYEQYF
TRBV6-4	NA	TRBJ1-6	NA	TGTGCCAGCAGTGACTCCTATAATTCACCCCTCCACTTT	CASSDSYNSPLHF
TRBV2	TRBD1	TRBJ1-1	NA	TGTGCCAGCAGTGAAGTGGACAGGATGAACACTGAAGCTTTCTTT	CASSEVDRMNTEAFF
TRBV30	NA	TRBJ2-7	NA	TGTGCCTGGACAGGTACCTACGAGCAGTACTTC	CAWTGTYEQYF
TRBV7-9	TRBD1	TRBJ2-1	NA	TGTGCCAGCAGCTACGTGTCAGGGGGCGGTGAGCAGTTCTTC	CASSYVSGGGEQFF
TRBV6-1	NA	TRBJ1-2	NA	TGTGCCAGCAGGAGATCCGGGGGCTATGGCTACACCTTC	CASRRSGGYGYTF
TRBV5-6	TRBD1	TRBJ1-6	NA	TGTGCCAGCAGCTGGGGACAGATTAATAATTCACCCCTCCACTTT	CASSWGQINNSPLHF
TRBV9	NA	TRBJ2-3	NA	TGTGCCAGCATGAGGGGGGCCTATACAAGCACAGATACGCAGTATTTT	CASMRGAYTSTDTQYF
TRBV15	NA	TRBJ2-6	NA	TGTGCCACCAGCAGGTTGTCCAACGTCCTGACTTTC	CATSRLSNVLTF
TRBV18	NA	TRBJ2-7	NA	TGTGCCAGCTCACCCCGACAGACCTACGAGCAGTACTTC	CASSPRQTYEQYF
TRBV2	NA	TRBJ1-1	few	TGTGCCAGCAGTGTCCTGAACACTGAAGCTTTCTTT	CASSVLNTEAFF
TRBV6-4	NA	TRBJ2-3	NA	TGTGCCAGCAGTGAACAGCCCATTAGCACAGATACGCAGTATTTT	CASSEQPISTDTQYF
TRBV23-1	NA	TRBJ1-2	NA	TGCGCCAGCAGTCAATCGGTTCGTACCGCTCGACCCTACTATGGCTACACCTTC	CASSQSVRTARPYYGYTF
TRBV9	NA	TRBJ2-7	NA	TGTGCCAGCAGCGTGCGGGACAGCTCCTACGAGCAGTACTTC	CASSVRDSSYEQYF
TRBV28	NA	TRBJ2-6	NA	TGTGCCAGCAGTTTGAGAGGGGCCTTTTCTGGGGCCAACGTCCTGACTTTC	CASSLRGAFSGANVLTF
TRBV18	NA	TRBJ2-1	NA	TGTGCCAGCTCCCGAGGAGGCTACAATGAGCAGTTCTTC	CASSRGGYNEQFF